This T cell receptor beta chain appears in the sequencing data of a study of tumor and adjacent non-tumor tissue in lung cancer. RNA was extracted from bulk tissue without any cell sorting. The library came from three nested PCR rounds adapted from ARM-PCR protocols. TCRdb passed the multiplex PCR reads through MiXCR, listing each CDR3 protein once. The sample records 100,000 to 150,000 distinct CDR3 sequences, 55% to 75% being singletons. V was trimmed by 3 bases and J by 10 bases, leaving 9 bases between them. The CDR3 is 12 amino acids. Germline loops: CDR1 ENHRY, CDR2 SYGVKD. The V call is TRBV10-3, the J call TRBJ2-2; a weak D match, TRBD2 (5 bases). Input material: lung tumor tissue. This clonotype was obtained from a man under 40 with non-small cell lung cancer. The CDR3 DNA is TGTGCCATCAGTGAAGTTAGCGAGGAGCTGTTTTTT. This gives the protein CAISEVSEELFF.